The 15 T cell receptor beta chains below all came from one sample that was sequenced in a study of blood T cell repertoires in COVID-19. Profiling relied on immunoSEQ multiplex PCR, and the TCRdb table lists in-frame clones only, not all of them. Here the sample spans hundreds of thousands of clones, around 87% being singletons. The sequenced material came from PBMCs or T cells enriched from blood (not recorded which). The receptor source for this set is a woman aged 45-60 years who had recovered from COVID-19.

This clone was picked up one time. The rearrangement uses TRBV18 and TRBJ2-1; no firm D call. Looked up from germline, CDR1 is KGHSH and CDR2 is LQKENI. The V end lost 1 base, the J end lost 1 base, and 11 bases lay between the germline ends. The CDR3 covers 16 residues. The CDR3 reads CASSPRPEWSYNEQFF. The DNA of the CDR3 is TGTGCCAGCTCACCACGCCCGGAGTGGTCCTACAATGAGCAGTTCTTC.

In this sample, this clone turned up once. The chain employs TRBV9 and TRBJ1-1, with 12 nucleotides matching TRBD1. The J segment lost 5 bases and the V segment lost 3 bases, leaving 11 bases of the junction unmatched. Germline V gene sequence: CDR1 SGDLS, CDR2 YYNGEE. The CDR3 is made up of 17 amino acids. CDR3 in DNA: TGTGCCAGCAGCGCCGTCAAACCGGGACAGGGGGCAACTGAAGCTTTCTTT. Encoded protein: CASSAVKPGQGATEAFF.

The chain combines TRBV2 with TRBJ1-2; D is undetermined. Deletions cut 3 bases from V and 0 bases from J, with 8 bases between. The V gene's germline CDR1 is SNHLY and CDR2 FYNNEI. The CDR3 totals 14 residues. The CDR3 reads CASSDRGANYGYTF. CDR3 coding DNA: TGTGCCAGCAGTGATCGGGGTGCTAACTATGGCTACACCTTC.

This rearrangement joins TRBV7-8 to TRBJ2-7, with TRBD1 identical over 9 bases. V lost 3 bases to trimming and J lost 5 bases; unmatched junction nucleotides: 11. This CDR3 has 16 residues. Germline loops: CDR1 SGHVS, CDR2 FQNEAQ. CDR3 sequence reads: CASSFFAGTGQNEQYF. In DNA, the CDR3 is TGTGCCAGCAGCTTCTTCGCCGGGACAGGGCAGAACGAGCAGTACTTC.

This clone has just one count. V and J are TRBV10-3 and TRBJ1-2; D might be TRBD1 (5 bases). Between the trimmed V and J ends, which lost 0 bases and 3 bases, there was a span of 8 bases. Per the germline V gene, CDR1 is ENHRY and CDR2 is SYGVKD. This CDR3 is built from 14 residues. The CDR3 region is CAISESRGDYGYTF. The CDR3 DNA is TGTGCCATCAGTGAGTCGCGGGGGGACTATGGCTACACCTTC.

This chain links TRBV7-9 with TRBJ2-7; no clear D gene. The germline CDR1 and CDR2 sequences are SEHNR and FQNEAQ (reference sequence). With 5 bases removed from V and 3 bases from J, the gap between germline ends came to 5 bases. The CDR3 extends over 11 amino acids. The CDR3 loop reads CASSNIYEQYF. CDR3 sequence (DNA): TGTGCCAGCAGCAACATCTACGAGCAGTACTTC.

The gene calls are TRBV3-1 (or the pseudogene TRBV3-2) and TRBJ1-2, with D maybe TRBD1 (5 bases). Germline assignment: CDR1 LGHDT and CDR2 YNNKEL (reference sequence). V was shortened by 4 bases and J by 4 bases, with 16 bases between the two germline ends. The CDR3 is 15 amino acids. The CDR3 DNA sequence: TGTGCCAGCAGCCGAAGGGGCGGCGCTTTCTATGGCTACACCTTC. Protein sequence: CASSRRGGAFYGYTF.

The CDR3 sequence is CAWGLKGGLEAFF. CDR3 sequence (DNA): TGTGCCTGGGGATTGAAGGGGGGGTTGGAAGCTTTCTTT. The genes are TRBV30 and TRBJ1-1; possibly TRBD1 for D (6 bases). This CDR3 has 13 residues. Germline V gene lookup returns CDR1 GTSNPN and CDR2 SVGIG (reference sequence). Deletions cut 5 bases from V and 8 bases from J, with 18 bases between.

The gene calls are TRBV18 and TRBJ1-2, with 7 bases aligning to TRBD1. V trimming: 1 base; J trimming: 5 bases; junction bases outside the gene matches: 16. The CDR3 spans 18 residues. Germline V gene sequence: CDR1 KGHSH, CDR2 LQKENI. CDR3 residues: CASSPQPGQTKKSYGYTF. In DNA, the CDR3 is TGTGCCAGCTCACCACAGCCGGGACAGACGAAAAAATCTTATGGCTACACCTTC.

The rearrangement joins TRBV2 to TRBJ2-7; 14 bases are a match to TRBD2. This CDR3 has 16 residues. V was clipped by 6 bases and J by 2 bases; unmatched bases: 6. The V gene's germline CDR1 is SNHLY and CDR2 FYNNEI. The CDR3 DNA follows: TGTGCCAGCAGCGGCTCGACTAGCGGGAGGGCCTACGAGCAGTACTTC. It codes for CASSGSTSGRAYEQYF. Full variable domain (missing parts from reference TRBV2 and TRBJ2-7): EPEVTQTPSHQVTQMGQEVILRCVPISNHLYFYWYRQILGQKVEFLVSFYNNEISEKSEIFDDQFSVERPDGSNFTLKIRSTKLEDSAMYFCASSGSTSGRAYEQYFGPGTRLTVT.

The chain joins TRBV9 to TRBJ2-5; 7 nucleotides line up with TRBD1. Germline lookup yields CDR1 SGDLS and CDR2 YYNGEE. The CDR3 runs to 14 residues. The V and J ends lost 0 bases and 5 bases, in that order; junction bases with no gene match: 4. The CDR3: CASSVAGRGETQYF. CDR3 coding DNA: TGTGCCAGCAGCGTAGCAGGCAGGGGGGAGACCCAGTACTTC.

This chain joins TRBV24-1 and TRBJ2-3; 11 bases fit TRBD2. Germline CDR1 KGHDR, CDR2 SFDVKD. This CDR3 spans 16 amino acids. Germline trimming cut 3 bases from V and 3 bases from J; bases unmatched to any gene: 4. The CDR3 DNA sequence: TGTGCCACCAGTGATACCGGGACTAGCGGAACAGATACGCAGTATTTT. This sequence encodes CATSDTGTSGTDTQYF.

The V call is TRBV5-1, the J call TRBJ2-2; D ambiguous. CDR1 is SGHRS, CDR2 YFSETQ, per germline. The CDR3 is made up of 12 amino acids. V shed 5 bases and J shed 5 bases, with 7 bases lying between them. The CDR3 reads CASSRVTGELFF. The DNA for the CDR3 is TGCGCCAGCAGTCGGGTAACCGGGGAGCTGTTTTTT. The complete variable domain, with remaining parts taken from reference TRBV5-1 and TRBJ2-2, reads KAGVTQTPRYLIKTRGQQVTLSCSPISGHRSVSWYQQTPGQGLQFLFEYFSETQRNKGNFPGRFSGRQFSNSRSEMNVSTLELGDSALYLCASSRVTGELFFGEGSRLTVL.

The chain recombines TRBV27 with TRBJ1-1, with D possibly being TRBD1 (5 bases). The CDR3 has 12 residues. Germline V gene lookup returns CDR1 MNHEY and CDR2 SMNVEV (reference sequence). The V and J ends lost 6 bases and 7 bases respectively, with 12 bases between them. CDR3 loop: CASRLGRDEAFF. CDR3 coding DNA: TGTGCCAGCAGGCTGGGGCGGGATGAAGCTTTCTTT.

The V gene is TRBV30, the J gene TRBJ2-5; D is uncertain. In germline, CDR1 is GTSNPN, CDR2 SVGIG (reference sequence). The V end lost 5 bases, the J end lost 5 bases, and 12 bases lay between the germline ends. The CDR3 runs 12 residues. The CDR3 bases are TGTGCCTGGTCAGGATACTGGGAGACCCAGTACTTC. This codes for CAWSGYWETQYF.